A selection of T cell receptor beta chains follows, all from one sample in a study of PD-1 blockade in classical Hodgkin lymphoma. Some clones are missing from TCRdb's copy, which holds only in-frame ones; the method was immunoSEQ multiplex PCR. The repertoire includes 27,000 or so clones, about 85% of them detected once, and approximately 2.6% sits in the top ten. The sample consisted of CD4+ T cells from blood, taken before the fourth cycle of nivolumab. These receptors were obtained from a human donor with classical Hodgkin lymphoma. Both conserved end residues are part of each CDR3. Fields, in order: J gene, clone size, CDR3 length, D gene, V gene, CDR3 DNA, CDR3 protein. The D gene is left open where the match is weak. Size is omitted from some rows. Given values are once, few, many or a class for expanded clones.

TRBJ1-2	NA	16	TRBD1	TRBV19	TGTGCCAGTAGTACCGGACAGGGGGCAAGAGATTATGGCTACACCTTC	CASSTGQGARDYGYTF
TRBJ1-1	NA	15	NA	TRBV7-2	TGTGCCAGCAGCTTAGGGGGCATAATGGTTGCTGAAGCTTTCTTT	CASSLGGIMVAEAFF
TRBJ2-7	NA	15	TRBD1	TRBV5-4	TGTGCCAGCAGCTTGGGCGGGACAGGGCCTTTTGAGCAGTACTTC	CASSLGGTGPFEQYF
TRBJ1-1	NA	14	NA	TRBV4-1	TGCGCCAGCAGCCAAGTGTGGGCGAACACTGAAGCTTTCTTT	CASSQVWANTEAFF
TRBJ2-5	NA	14	NA	TRBV2	TGTGCCAGCAGCCTGGGACATAACCAAGAGACCCAGTACTTC	CASSLGHNQETQYF
TRBJ1-4	NA	15	NA	TRBV7-9	TGTGCCAGCAGCTTAACAGGAGGAGCTAATGAAAAACTGTTTTTT	CASSLTGGANEKLFF
TRBJ2-7	NA	15	NA	TRBV2	TGTGCCAGCAGTGAACTGGAACCCCTTTCCTACGAGCAGTACTTC	CASSELEPLSYEQYF
TRBJ2-5	NA	14	NA	TRBV10-1	TGCGCCAGCAGTGTGGGGGGTGTAGGAGAGACCCAGTACTTC	CASSVGGVGETQYF
TRBJ1-1	few	13	NA	TRBV30	TGTGCCTGGAGCGAATTTAGGAACACTGAAGCTTTCTTT	CAWSEFRNTEAFF
TRBJ2-3	few	18	NA	TRBV25-1	TGTGCCAGCAGTGAAGAGGGTCCCGGCAGAACAACAACAGATACGCAGTATTTT	CASSEEGPGRTTTDTQYF
TRBJ2-3	NA	13	NA	TRBV4-2	TGTGCCAGCAGCCAAGATCGAATAGATACGCAGTATTTT	CASSQDRIDTQYF
TRBJ2-7	NA	14	NA	TRBV27	TGTGCCAGCAGTTTCGGACAGCCCTACTACGAGCAGTACTTC	CASSFGQPYYEQYF
TRBJ1-1	NA	21	TRBD1	TRBV5-1	TGCGCCAGCAGCACCAACAGGATCATTCCGACAGGGGGCAACAGGAACACTGAAGCTTTCTTT	CASSTNRIIPTGGNRNTEAFF
TRBJ1-1	NA	16	NA	TRBV7-2	TGTGCCAGCAGCCCCAGATTAAATTACATGAACACTGAAGCTTTCTTT	CASSPRLNYMNTEAFF
TRBJ2-7	NA	14	NA	TRBV5-1	TGCGCCAGCGGGGACACTATGCCCTCCTACGAGCAGTACTTC	CASGDTMPSYEQYF
TRBJ1-5	NA	14	NA	TRBV19	TGTGCCAGTATACGGCCCCTAATGATTTCGCCCCAGCATTTT	CASIRPLMISPQHF
TRBJ1-6	NA	16	TRBD1	TRBV7-9	TGTGCCAGCAGCTCGTTAGGGACAGGGGATAATTCACCCCTCCACTTT	CASSSLGTGDNSPLHF
TRBJ1-5	NA	18	NA	TRBV6-1	TGTGCCAGCAGTGAAGCGAGTTCTCCCCCTCGGTCTTCCCAGCCCCAGCATTTT	CASSEASSPPRSSQPQHF
TRBJ2-1	NA	17	TRBD2	TRBV10-3	TGTGCCATCAGTGTAAGCCTGCCTAGCGGGGTAAACAATGAGCAGTTCTTC	CAISVSLPSGVNNEQFF
TRBJ2-1	NA	16	NA	TRBV5-8	TGTGCCAGCAGCGTAGACCGACAGGCAACCTACAATGAGCAGTTCTTC	CASSVDRQATYNEQFF
TRBJ2-1	few	16	TRBD2	TRBV7-2	TGTGCCAGCAGCTCGACCGGGACTAGCGGGAGGGGTGAGCAGTTCTTC	CASSSTGTSGRGEQFF
TRBJ2-3	few	14	TRBD2	TRBV2	TGTGCCAGCGGTGCCGGGAGGGGGACAGATACGCAGTATTTT	CASGAGRGTDTQYF
TRBJ1-5	NA	14	NA	TRBV5-8	TGTGCCAGCAATAGAGGACAGCAAAATCAGCCCCAGCATTTT	CASNRGQQNQPQHF
TRBJ2-7	NA	15	TRBD2	TRBV4-1	TGCGCCAGCAGCCAAGAGGGGCTAGCGGGAGGCCAGCAGTACTTC	CASSQEGLAGGQQYF
TRBJ2-2	NA	14	NA	TRBV5-1	TGCGCCAGCAGCAAGGACAGCTGGGCCGGGGAGCTGTTTTTT	CASSKDSWAGELFF
TRBJ2-1	NA	10	NA	TRBV7-2	TGTGCCAGCAGCGGGACCACGCAGTTCTTC	CASSGTTQFF
TRBJ1-1	NA	11	NA	TRBV5-4	TGTGCCAGCAGCTTGCGGAGTGAAGCTTTCTTT	CASSLRSEAFF
TRBJ2-1	NA	15	TRBD2	TRBV6-5	TGTGCCAGCAGTTCCCGGGGTAGCGGGAGAGGTGAGCAGTTCTTC	CASSSRGSGRGEQFF
TRBJ1-3	NA	15	NA	TRBV5-8	TGTGCCAGCAGCTTGGTTTCCCGGGCAGGAAACACCATATATTTT	CASSLVSRAGNTIYF
TRBJ2-2	NA	15	TRBD2	TRBV6-5	TGTGCCAGCAGGCAGGGACTAGCGGTAACCGGGGAGCTGTTTTTT	CASRQGLAVTGELFF
TRBJ2-1	NA	13	NA	TRBV6-4	TGTGCCAGCAGTGACTCGGGGTGGGCTGAGCAGTTCTTC	CASSDSGWAEQFF
TRBJ2-3	NA	12	NA	TRBV9	TGTGCCAGCAGCGTAGAGACAGATACGCAGTATTTT	CASSVETDTQYF